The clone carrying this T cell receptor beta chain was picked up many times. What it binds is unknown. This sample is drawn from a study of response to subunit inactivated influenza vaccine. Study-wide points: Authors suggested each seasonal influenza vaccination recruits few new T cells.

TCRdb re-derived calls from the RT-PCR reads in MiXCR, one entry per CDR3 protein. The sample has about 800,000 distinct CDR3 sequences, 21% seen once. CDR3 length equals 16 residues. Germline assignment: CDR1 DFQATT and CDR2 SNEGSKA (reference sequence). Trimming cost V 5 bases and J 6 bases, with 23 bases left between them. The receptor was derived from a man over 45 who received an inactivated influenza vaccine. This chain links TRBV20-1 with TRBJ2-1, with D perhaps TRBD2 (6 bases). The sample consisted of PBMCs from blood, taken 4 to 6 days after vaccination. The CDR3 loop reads CSAWTHRDFLTNEQFF. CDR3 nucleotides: TGCAGTGCTTGGACCCACCGGGACTTCCTCACCAATGAGCAGTTCTTC.